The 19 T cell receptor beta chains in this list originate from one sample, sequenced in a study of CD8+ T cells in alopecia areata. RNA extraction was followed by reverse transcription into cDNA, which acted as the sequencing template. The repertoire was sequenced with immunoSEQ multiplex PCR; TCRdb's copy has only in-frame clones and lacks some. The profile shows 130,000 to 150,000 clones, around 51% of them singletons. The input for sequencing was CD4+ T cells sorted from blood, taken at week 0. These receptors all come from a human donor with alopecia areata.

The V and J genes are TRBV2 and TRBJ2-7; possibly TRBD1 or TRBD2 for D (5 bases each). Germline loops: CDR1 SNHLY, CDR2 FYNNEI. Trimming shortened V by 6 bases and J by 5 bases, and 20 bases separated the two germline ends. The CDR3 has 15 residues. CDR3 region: CASRGDSRDGDEQYF. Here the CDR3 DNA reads TGTGCCAGCAGGGGGGATAGTCGGGACGGCGACGAGCAGTACTTC.

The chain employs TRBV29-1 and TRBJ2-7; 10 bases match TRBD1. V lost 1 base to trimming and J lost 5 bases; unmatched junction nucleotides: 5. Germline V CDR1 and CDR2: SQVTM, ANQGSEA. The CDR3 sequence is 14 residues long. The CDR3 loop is CSVEGGQGTHEQYF. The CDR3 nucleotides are TGCAGCGTTGAAGGGGGACAGGGGACCCACGAGCAGTACTTC.

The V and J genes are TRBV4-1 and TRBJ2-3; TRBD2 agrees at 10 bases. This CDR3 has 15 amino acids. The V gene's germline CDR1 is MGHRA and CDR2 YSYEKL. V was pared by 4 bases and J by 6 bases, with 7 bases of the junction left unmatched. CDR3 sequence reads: CASSPLLAGLDTQYF. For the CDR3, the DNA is TGCGCCAGCAGCCCACTACTAGCGGGGCTGGATACGCAGTATTTT.

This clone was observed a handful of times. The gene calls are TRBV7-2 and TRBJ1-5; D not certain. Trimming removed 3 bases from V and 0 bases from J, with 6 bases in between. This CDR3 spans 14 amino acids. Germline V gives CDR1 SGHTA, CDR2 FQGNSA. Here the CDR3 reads CASSFRVSNQPQHF. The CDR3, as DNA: TGTGCCAGCAGCTTCCGGGTTAGCAATCAGCCCCAGCATTTT.

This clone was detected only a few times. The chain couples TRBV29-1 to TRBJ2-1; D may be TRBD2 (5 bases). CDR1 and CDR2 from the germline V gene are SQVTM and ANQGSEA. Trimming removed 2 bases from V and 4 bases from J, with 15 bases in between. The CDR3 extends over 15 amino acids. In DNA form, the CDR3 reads TGCAGCGTTGAATTGAGGGAGCTCGGTTACAATGAGCAGTTCTTC. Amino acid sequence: CSVELRELGYNEQFF.

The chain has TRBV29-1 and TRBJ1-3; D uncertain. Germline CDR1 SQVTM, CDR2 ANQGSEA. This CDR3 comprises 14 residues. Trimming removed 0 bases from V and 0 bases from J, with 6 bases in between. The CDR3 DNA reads TGCAGCGTTGAAGATCGTTACTCTGGAAACACCATATATTTT. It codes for CSVEDRYSGNTIYF.

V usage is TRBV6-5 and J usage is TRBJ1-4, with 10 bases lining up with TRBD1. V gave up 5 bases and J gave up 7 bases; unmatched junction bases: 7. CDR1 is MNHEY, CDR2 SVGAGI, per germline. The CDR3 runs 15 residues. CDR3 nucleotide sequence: TGTGCCAGCAGTAGGATGGACAGGGGGGGTGAAAAACTGTTTTTT. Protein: CASSRMDRGGEKLFF.

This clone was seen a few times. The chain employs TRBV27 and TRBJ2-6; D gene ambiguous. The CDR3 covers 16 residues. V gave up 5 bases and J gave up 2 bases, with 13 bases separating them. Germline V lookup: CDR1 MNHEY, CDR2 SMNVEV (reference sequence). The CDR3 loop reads CASSILVTPGANVLTF. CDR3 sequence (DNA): TGTGCCAGCAGTATCCTTGTTACGCCTGGGGCCAACGTCCTGACTTTC.

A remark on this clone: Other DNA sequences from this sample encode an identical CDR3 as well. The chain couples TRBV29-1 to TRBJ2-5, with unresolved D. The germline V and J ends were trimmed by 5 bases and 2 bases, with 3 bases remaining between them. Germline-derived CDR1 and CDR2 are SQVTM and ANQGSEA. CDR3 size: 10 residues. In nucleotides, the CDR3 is TGCAGCGTTTCACAAGAGACCCAGTACTTC. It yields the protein CSVSQETQYF.

DNA for the CDR3: TGTGCCTGGAGACGGACTACTGAAGCTTTCTTT. It encodes CAWRRTTEAFF. V is TRBV30 and J is TRBJ1-1; D is uncertain. CDR1 and CDR2 from the germline V gene are GTSNPN and SVGIG (reference sequence). The length of the CDR3 is 11 residues. The V end was cut by 3 bases, the J end by 5 bases, with 7 bases between.

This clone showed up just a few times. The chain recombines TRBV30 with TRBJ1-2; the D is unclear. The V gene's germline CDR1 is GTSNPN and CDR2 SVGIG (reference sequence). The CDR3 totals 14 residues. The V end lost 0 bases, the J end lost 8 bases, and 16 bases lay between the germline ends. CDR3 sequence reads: CAWSVLYEIGGYTF. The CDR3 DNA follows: TGTGCCTGGAGTGTACTTTACGAGATCGGGGGCTACACCTTC.

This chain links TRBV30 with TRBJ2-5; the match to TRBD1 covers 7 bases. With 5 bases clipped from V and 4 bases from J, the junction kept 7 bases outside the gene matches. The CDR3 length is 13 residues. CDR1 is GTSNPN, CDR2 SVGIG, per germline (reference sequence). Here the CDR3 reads CAWSRQGGETQYF. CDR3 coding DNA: TGTGCCTGGTCCAGACAGGGCGGAGAGACCCAGTACTTC.

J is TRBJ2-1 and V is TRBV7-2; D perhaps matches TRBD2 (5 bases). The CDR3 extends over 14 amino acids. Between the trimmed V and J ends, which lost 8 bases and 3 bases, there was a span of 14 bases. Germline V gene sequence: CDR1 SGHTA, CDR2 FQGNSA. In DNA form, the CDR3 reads TGTGCCAGCTCCGGCCCCCGGGGCTACAATGAGCAGTTCTTC. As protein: CASSGPRGYNEQFF.

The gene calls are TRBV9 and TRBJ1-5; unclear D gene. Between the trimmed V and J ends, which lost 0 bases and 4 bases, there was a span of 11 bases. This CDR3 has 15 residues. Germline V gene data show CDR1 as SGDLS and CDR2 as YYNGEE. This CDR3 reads CASSVDSSLNQPQHF. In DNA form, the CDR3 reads TGTGCCAGCAGCGTAGACAGCTCTCTTAATCAGCCCCAGCATTTT.

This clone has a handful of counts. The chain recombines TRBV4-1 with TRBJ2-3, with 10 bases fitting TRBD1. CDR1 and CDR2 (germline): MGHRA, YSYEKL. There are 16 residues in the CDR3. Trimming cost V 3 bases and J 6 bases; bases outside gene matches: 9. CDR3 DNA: TGCGCCAGCAGCCAGTCCGGGACAGGGGTGGGGGATACGCAGTATTTT. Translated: CASSQSGTGVGDTQYF.

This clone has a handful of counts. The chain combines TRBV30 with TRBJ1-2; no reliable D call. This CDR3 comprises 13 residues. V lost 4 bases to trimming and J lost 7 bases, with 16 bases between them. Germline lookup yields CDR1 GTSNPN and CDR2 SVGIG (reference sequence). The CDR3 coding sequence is TGTGCCTGGAACGGTGTACGGGGAGGTGGCTACACCTTC. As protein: CAWNGVRGGGYTF. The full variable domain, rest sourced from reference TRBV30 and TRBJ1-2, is SQTIHQWPATLVQPVGSPLSLECTVEGTSNPNLYWYRQAAGRGLQLLFYSVGIGQISSEVPQNLSASRPQDRQFILSSKKLLLSDSGFYLCAWNGVRGGGYTFGSGTRLTVV.

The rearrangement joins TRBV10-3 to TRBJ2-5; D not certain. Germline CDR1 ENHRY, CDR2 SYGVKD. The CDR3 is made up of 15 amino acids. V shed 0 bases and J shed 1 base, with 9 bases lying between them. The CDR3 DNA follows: TGTGCCATCAGTGAGTCGTCCCTCGGCCAAGAGACCCAGTACTTC. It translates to CAISESSLGQETQYF.

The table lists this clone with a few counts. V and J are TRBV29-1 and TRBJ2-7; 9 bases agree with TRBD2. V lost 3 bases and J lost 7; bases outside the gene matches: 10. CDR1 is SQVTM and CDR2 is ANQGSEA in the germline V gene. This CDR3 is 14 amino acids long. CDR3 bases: TGCAGCGTTGAGGCTAGCGGGGTGCTCCGGGAGCAGTACTTC. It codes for CSVEASGVLREQYF.

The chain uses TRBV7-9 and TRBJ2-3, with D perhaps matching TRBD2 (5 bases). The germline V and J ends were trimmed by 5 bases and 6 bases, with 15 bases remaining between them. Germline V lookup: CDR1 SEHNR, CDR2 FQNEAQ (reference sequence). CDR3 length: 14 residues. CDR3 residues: CASSLRGYGDTQYF. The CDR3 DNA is TGTGCCAGCAGCCTCCGGGGTTACGGGGATACGCAGTATTTT.